This T cell receptor (beta chain) was profiled in a study of blood T cell repertoires in COVID-19. The wider study: The analysed material was cDNA or gDNA that came from T cells, B-cell-depleted T cells, or PBMCs.

Deletions cut 5 bases from V and 3 bases from J, with 17 bases between. This CDR3 region has 15 residues. Germline CDR1 and CDR2: SGHAT and FQNNGV. Researchers sorted participants into cohorts using their self-reported clinical history. The data were produced by immunoSEQ multiplex PCR, yet TCRdb's version contains in-frame clones alone and is incomplete. Of roughly 200,000 clones in the sample, around 87% were seen once. The TCR originated in a woman aged 40 to 49 in a cohort exposed to, infected with or recovered from COVID-19 (not recorded which). The chain recombines TRBV11-2 with TRBJ2-7, with a tentative D call TRBD1 (6 bases). What was sequenced was PBMCs or T cells enriched from blood (not recorded which). CDR3 DNA sequence: TGTGCCAGCAGCCTTGGCTCGGCCAGGGGCTACGAGCAGTACTTC. Its translation: CASSLGSARGYEQYF.